The 5 T cell receptor beta chains below come from one sample, sequenced in a study of response to subunit inactivated influenza vaccine. One entry per CDR3 protein results from TCRdb running MiXCR on the RT-PCR reads. This sample yields 860,000 or so distinct CDR3 sequences, of which around 20% are seen a single time; about a tenth belongs to the top ten. Specimen: PBMCs from blood, collected 4 to 6 days after vaccination. These receptors were taken from a man aged 50 or older who received an inactivated influenza vaccine.

A remark on this clonotype: One end of the junction varies from germline; a read error may be responsible. The CDR3 bases are TGTGCCAGCAGTTTTGTCGGAGACGGGGAGCTGTCTTTT. Encoded protein: CASSFVGDGELSF. The V gene is TRBV28, the J gene TRBJ2-2, with D tentatively TRBD2 (5 bases). The CDR3 totals 13 residues. CDR1 is MDHEN and CDR2 is SYDVKM in the germline V gene.

As DNA, the CDR3 is TGTGCCAGCAGTTACTCGAAGATAAATGAGCAGTTCTTC. It translates to CASSYSKINEQFF. The chain combines TRBV6-5 with TRBJ2-1, with D unclear. This CDR3 contains 13 residues. Germline loops: CDR1 MNHEY, CDR2 SVGAGI. V lost 0 bases and J 7 bases, leaving 7 bases between the germline ends.

This clonotype was picked up a small number of times. This chain links TRBV5-1 with TRBJ2-5; 7 nucleotides align to TRBD1. This CDR3 comprises 14 residues. V dropped 4 bases and J dropped 1; count of bases not matched to a gene: 4. Germline CDR1 reads SGHRS; CDR2 reads YFSETQ. CDR3 in amino acids: CASSPTGTQETQYF. The CDR3 DNA is TGCGCCAGCAGCCCGACAGGGACCCAAGAGACCCAGTACTTC.

This clonotype has only a few counts. This chain uses TRBV29-1 with TRBJ1-1, with D hard to call. The CDR3 extends over 12 amino acids. V was shortened by 7 bases and J by 4 bases, with 13 bases between the two germline ends. The germline V gene has CDR1 SQVTM and CDR2 ANQGSEA. CDR3 bases: TGCAGCGGATGGGAACGGGGCACTGAAGCTTTCTTT. Protein: CSGWERGTEAFF.

The V and J genes are TRBV20-1 and TRBJ2-1; 9 bases agree with TRBD2. This CDR3 is built from 15 residues. V trimming: 3 bases; J trimming: 0 bases; junction bases outside the gene matches: 3. Germline CDR1 reads DFQATT; CDR2 reads SNEGSKA (reference sequence). In nucleotides, the CDR3 is TGCAGTGCTAGGGGTAGCGGGGGCTCCTACAATGAGCAGTTCTTC. It yields the protein CSARGSGGSYNEQFF.